This T cell receptor (beta chain) was documented in a study of blood T cells in healthy people across ages. A sample-barcoded 5' primer and a J-beta primer mix were used in a second PCR of roughly 7 to 11 cycles. TCRdb used MiXCR to reprocess the 5' RACE reads, holding one entry per CDR3 protein. Of over 1.5 million distinct CDR3 sequences listed, about 49% are singletons. Looked up from germline, CDR1 is MNHEY and CDR2 is SMNVEV (reference sequence). Unmatched junction bases numbered 7, after V lost 6 bases and J lost 2 bases. This CDR3 contains 16 residues. The specimen was blood. V and J are TRBV27 and TRBJ1-2; TRBD1 matches 12 bases. The sequence was collected from a woman in her thirties or forties in good health. The CDR3 reads CASRPSGTGGNYGYTF. The CDR3 DNA reads as TGTGCCAGCAGACCTTCCGGGACAGGGGGCAACTATGGCTACACCTTC.